A selection of T cell receptor beta chains follows, all from one sample in a study of identical twins. MiXCR, run by TCRdb on the 5' RACE reads, gives a single entry per CDR3 protein. The data show 240,000 or so distinct CDR3 sequences, about 13% seen once. The data also belong to a second study, concerning yellow fever vaccine responses in identical twins.

Specimen: memory (CD45RO+) T cells sorted from blood. These receptors were taken from a woman under 30 in good health. The CDR3 runs from the conserved cysteine through the conserved F or W. Fields, in order: D gene, J gene, clone size, V gene, CDR3 DNA, CDR3 protein. The D gene is left open where the match is weak. Clone size is stated in some rows and not others, as once, few, many or a class when expanded.

NA | TRBJ2-7 | NA | TRBV6-1 | TGTGCCAGCAGTCCCCGGGCCTACTCCTACGAGCAGTACTTC | CASSPRAYSYEQYF
NA | TRBJ2-5 | few | TRBV28 | TGTGCCAGCAGTGAGGTGGGGGGAAACCAAGAGACCCAGTACTTC | CASSEVGGNQETQYF
NA | TRBJ1-1 | many | TRBV6-1 | TGTGCCAGCAGCCCACAAAACAGGGCCACTGAAGCTTTCTTT | CASSPQNRATEAFF
NA | TRBJ2-5 | NA | TRBV20-1 | TGCAGTGCTTCCCCCGGGACAAAAGAGACCCAGTACTTC | CSASPGTKETQYF
NA | TRBJ2-5 | few | TRBV3-1 | TGTGCCAGCAGCCAAGATCTCCGGGACCAAGAGACCCAGTACTTC | CASSQDLRDQETQYF
NA | TRBJ1-6 | few | TRBV5-1 | TGCGCCAGCAGCTTGGAGGCCACCTATAATTCACCCCTCCACTTT | CASSLEATYNSPLHF
NA | TRBJ2-6 | NA | TRBV20-1 | TGCAGTGCTAGATCCCCAGGGAGCTCTGGGGCCAACGTCCTGACTTTC | CSARSPGSSGANVLTF
NA | TRBJ2-2 | few | TRBV7-3 | TGTGCCAGCAGCTTAGGTAGAGGCAGGCGCCTCGCCGGGGAGCTGTTTTTT | CASSLGRGRRLAGELFF
TRBD2 | TRBJ2-3 | NA | TRBV27 | TGTGCCAGCAGTTTGACACTAGCGGGGGAGGCGAATACGCAGTATTTT | CASSLTLAGEANTQYF
NA | TRBJ2-5 | few | TRBV7-2 | TGTGCCAGCAGCTTTGGTGGACAATACCAAGAGACCCAGTACTTC | CASSFGGQYQETQYF
TRBD1 | TRBJ1-1 | many | TRBV29-1 | TGCAGCGTCATACAGGGGAGAACTGAAGCTTTCTTT | CSVIQGRTEAFF
TRBD1 | TRBJ2-7 | few | TRBV7-9 | TGTGCCAGCAGCCAAGCGACAGGGGGTTACGAGCAGTACTTC | CASSQATGGYEQYF
NA | TRBJ2-5 | few | TRBV30 | TGTGCCTGGAGTGCCCCTCGACACCTCAACCACGAGACCCAGTACTTC | CAWSAPRHLNHETQYF
NA | TRBJ1-5 | few | TRBV20-1 | TGCAGTGCTAGAGATCTGGGGGAGAGGGAGCCCCAGCATTTT | CSARDLGEREPQHF
TRBD1 | TRBJ1-1 | many | TRBV25-1 | TGTGCCAGCAAGGACAGGGGGGGAACTGAAGCTTTCTTT | CASKDRGGTEAFF
NA | TRBJ2-7 | many | TRBV28 | TGTGCCAGCAGTATTGACAGGTACTCCTACGAGCAGTACTTC | CASSIDRYSYEQYF
NA | TRBJ1-2 | NA | TRBV7-2 | TGTGCCAGCAGCTCGCTGGGGGATTATGGCTACACCTTC | CASSSLGDYGYTF
TRBD2 | TRBJ2-5 | few | TRBV29-1 | TGCAGCGCGCGTAGAGCGGGAGGGGTCCAAGAGACCCAGTACTTC | CSARRAGGVQETQYF
NA | TRBJ1-1 | few | TRBV6-1 | TGTGCCAGCATAAAGGGCGCGACAGGCGAAGCTTTCTTT | CASIKGATGEAFF
NA | TRBJ1-6 | many | TRBV5-1 | TGCGCCAGCAAGGAGGCGGATTCACCCCTCCACTTT | CASKEADSPLHF
NA | TRBJ2-2 | few | TRBV3-1 | TGTGCCAGCAGCCAAGCGCCGTCCACCGGGGAGCTGTTTTTT | CASSQAPSTGELFF
TRBD1 | TRBJ1-1 | many | TRBV14 | TGTGCCAGCAGCCAGCGGGCAGGGGGAATGAACACTGAAGCTTTCTTT | CASSQRAGGMNTEAFF
NA | TRBJ1-6 | few | TRBV4-3 | TGCGCCAGCAGCCAAGAACTCGGGGACCCGGGGTCACCCCTCCACTTT | CASSQELGDPGSPLHF